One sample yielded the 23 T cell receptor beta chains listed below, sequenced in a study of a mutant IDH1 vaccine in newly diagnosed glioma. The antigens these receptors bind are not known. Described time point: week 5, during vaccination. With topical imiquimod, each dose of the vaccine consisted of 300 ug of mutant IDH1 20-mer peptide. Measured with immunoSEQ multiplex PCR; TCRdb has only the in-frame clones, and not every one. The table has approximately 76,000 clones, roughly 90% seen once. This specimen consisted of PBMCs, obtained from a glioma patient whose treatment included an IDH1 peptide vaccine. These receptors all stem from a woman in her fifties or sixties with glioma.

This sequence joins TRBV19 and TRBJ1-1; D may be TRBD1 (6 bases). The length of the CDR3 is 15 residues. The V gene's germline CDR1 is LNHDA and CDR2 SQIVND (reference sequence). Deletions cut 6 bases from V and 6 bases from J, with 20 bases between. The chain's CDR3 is CASSLRDKATAEAFF. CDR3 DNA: TGTGCCAGTAGCCTCCGGGACAAAGCTACCGCTGAAGCTTTCTTT. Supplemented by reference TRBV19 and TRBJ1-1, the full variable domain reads DGGITQSPKYLFRKEGQNVTLSCEQNLNHDAMYWYRQDPGQGLRLIYYSQIVNDFQKGDIAEGYSVSREKKESFPLTVTSAQKNPTAFYLCASSLRDKATAEAFFGQGTRLTVV.

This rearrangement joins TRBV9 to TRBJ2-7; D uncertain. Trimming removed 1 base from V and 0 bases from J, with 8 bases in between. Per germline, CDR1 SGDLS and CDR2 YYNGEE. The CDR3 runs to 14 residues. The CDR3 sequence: CASSVNRNSYEQYF. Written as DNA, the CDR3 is TGTGCCAGCAGCGTAAACAGAAACTCCTACGAGCAGTACTTC. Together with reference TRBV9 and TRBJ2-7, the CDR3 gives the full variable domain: DSGVTQTPKHLITATGQRVTLRCSPRSGDLSVYWYQQSLDQGLQFLIQYYNGEERAKGNILERFSAQQFPDLHSELNLSSLELGDSALYFCASSVNRNSYEQYFGPGTRLTVT.

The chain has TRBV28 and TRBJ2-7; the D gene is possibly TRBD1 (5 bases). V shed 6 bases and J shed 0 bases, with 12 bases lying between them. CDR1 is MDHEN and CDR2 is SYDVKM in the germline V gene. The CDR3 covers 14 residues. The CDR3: CASRPLTVSYEQYF. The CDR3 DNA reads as TGTGCCAGCAGACCCTTGACAGTCTCCTACGAGCAGTACTTC.

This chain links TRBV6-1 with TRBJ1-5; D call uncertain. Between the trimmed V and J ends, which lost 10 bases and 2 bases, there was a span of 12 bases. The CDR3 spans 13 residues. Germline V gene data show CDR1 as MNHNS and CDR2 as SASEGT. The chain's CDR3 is CATRPDGNQPQHF. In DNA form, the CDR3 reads TGTGCCACCAGGCCAGACGGCAATCAGCCCCAGCATTTT.

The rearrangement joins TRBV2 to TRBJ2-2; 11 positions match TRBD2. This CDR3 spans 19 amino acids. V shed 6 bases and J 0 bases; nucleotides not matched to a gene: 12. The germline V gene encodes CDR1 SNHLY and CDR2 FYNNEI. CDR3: CASSEFLLAGESNTGELFF. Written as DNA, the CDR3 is TGTGCCAGCAGCGAATTCCTACTAGCGGGAGAGTCGAACACCGGGGAGCTGTTTTTT.

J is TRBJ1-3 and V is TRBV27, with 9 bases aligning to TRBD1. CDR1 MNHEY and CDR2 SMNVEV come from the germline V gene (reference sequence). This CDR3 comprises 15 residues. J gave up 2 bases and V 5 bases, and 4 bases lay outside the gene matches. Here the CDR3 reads CASSPRTGAGNTIYF. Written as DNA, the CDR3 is TGTGCCAGCAGTCCGCGGACAGGGGCTGGAAACACCATATATTTT.

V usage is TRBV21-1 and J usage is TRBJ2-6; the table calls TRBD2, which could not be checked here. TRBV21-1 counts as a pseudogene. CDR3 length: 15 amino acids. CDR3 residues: CASSSGGSGANVLTF. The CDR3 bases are TGTGCCAGCAGCTCCGGGGGTTCGGGGGCCAACGTCCTGACTTTC.

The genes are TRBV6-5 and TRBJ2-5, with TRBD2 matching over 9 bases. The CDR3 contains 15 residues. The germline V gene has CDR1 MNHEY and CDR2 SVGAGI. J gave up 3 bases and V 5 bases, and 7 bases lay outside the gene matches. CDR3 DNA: TGTGCCAGCAGTATCTCGCGCGGGAGGGAAGAGACCCAGTACTTC. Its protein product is CASSISRGREETQYF.

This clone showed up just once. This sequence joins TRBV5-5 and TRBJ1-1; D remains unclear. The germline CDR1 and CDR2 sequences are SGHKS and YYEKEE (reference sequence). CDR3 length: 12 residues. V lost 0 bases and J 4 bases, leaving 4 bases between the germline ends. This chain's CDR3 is CASSLVGTEAFF. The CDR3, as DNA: TGTGCCAGCAGCTTGGTTGGCACTGAAGCTTTCTTT. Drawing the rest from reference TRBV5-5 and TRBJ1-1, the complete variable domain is DAGVTQSPTHLIKTRGQQVTLRCSPISGHKSVSWYQQVLGQGPQFIFQYYEKEERGRGNFPDRFSARQFPNYSSELNVNALLLGDSALYLCASSLVGTEAFFGQGTRLTVV.

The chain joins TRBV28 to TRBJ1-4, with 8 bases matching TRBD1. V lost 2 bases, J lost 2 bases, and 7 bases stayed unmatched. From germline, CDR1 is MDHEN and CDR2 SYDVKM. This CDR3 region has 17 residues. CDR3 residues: CASSLGQGVRTNEKLFF. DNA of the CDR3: TGTGCCAGCAGTTTAGGACAGGGCGTCCGGACTAATGAAAAACTGTTTTTT.

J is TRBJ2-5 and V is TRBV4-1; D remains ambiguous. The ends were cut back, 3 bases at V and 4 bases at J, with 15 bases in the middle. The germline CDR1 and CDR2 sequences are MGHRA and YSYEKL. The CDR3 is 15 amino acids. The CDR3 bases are TGCGCCAGCAGCCAGGCAGGAACAGCCCCAGAGACCCAGTACTTC. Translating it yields CASSQAGTAPETQYF.

The chain's CDR3 is CASSPRLAGETQYF. The CDR3 DNA follows: TGCGCCAGCAGCCCGAGACTAGCGGGGGAGACCCAGTACTTC. This chain links TRBV4-1 with TRBJ2-5; 11 bases map to TRBD2. CDR1 is MGHRA and CDR2 is YSYEKL in the germline V gene. With 4 bases clipped from V and 5 bases from J, the junction kept 3 bases outside the gene matches. The CDR3 length is 14 residues.

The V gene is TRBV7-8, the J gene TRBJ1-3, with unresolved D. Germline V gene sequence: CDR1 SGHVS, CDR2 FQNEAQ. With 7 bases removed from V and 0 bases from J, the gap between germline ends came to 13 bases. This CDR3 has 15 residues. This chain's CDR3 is CASTPYRGSGNTIYF. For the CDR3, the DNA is TGTGCCAGCACCCCTTATCGGGGCTCTGGAAACACCATATATTTT.

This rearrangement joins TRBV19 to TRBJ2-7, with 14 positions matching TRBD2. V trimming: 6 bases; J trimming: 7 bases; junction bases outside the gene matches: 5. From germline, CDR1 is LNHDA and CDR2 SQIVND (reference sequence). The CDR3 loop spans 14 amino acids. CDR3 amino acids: CASSPGLAGVEQYF. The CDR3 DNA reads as TGTGCCAGTAGCCCGGGACTAGCGGGAGTTGAGCAGTACTTC.

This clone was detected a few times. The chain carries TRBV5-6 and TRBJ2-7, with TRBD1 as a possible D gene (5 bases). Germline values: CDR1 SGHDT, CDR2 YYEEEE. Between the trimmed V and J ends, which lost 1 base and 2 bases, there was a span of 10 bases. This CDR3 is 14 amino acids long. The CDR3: CASSLLQGTYEQYF. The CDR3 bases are TGTGCCAGCAGCTTGCTCCAGGGAACCTACGAGCAGTACTTC.

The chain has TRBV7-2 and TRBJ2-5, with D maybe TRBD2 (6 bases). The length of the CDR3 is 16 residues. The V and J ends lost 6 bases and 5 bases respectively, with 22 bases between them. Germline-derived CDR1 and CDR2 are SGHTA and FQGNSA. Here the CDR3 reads CASRRSSAGRRETQYF. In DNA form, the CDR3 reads TGTGCCAGCAGACGCTCAAGTGCGGGGAGACGGGAGACCCAGTACTTC.

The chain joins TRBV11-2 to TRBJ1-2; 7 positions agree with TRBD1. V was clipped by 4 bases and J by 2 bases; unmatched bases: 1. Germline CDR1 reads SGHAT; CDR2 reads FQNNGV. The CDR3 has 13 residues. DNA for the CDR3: TGTGCCAGCAGCTCGGGACAGAACTATGGCTACACCTTC. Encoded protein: CASSSGQNYGYTF. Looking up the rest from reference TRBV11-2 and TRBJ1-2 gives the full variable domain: EAGVAQSPRYKIIEKRQSVAFWCNPISGHATLYWYQQILGQGPKLLIQFQNNGVVDDSQLPKDRFSAERLKGVDSTLKIQPAKLEDSAVYLCASSSGQNYGYTFGSGTRLTVV.

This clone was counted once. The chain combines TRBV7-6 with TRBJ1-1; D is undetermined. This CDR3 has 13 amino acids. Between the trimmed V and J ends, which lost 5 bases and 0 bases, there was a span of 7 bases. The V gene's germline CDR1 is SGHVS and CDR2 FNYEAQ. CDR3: CASSQAMNTEAFF. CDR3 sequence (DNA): TGTGCCAGCAGCCAGGCTATGAACACTGAAGCTTTCTTT.

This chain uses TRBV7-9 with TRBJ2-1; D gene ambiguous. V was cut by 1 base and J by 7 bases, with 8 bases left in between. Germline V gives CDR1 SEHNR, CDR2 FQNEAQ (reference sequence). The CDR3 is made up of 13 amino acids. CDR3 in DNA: TGTGCCAGCAGCTTAGATAGGCAAAATGAGCAGTTCTTC. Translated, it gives CASSLDRQNEQFF.

The chain's CDR3 is CASSFSGTGGGEQYF. Here the CDR3 DNA reads TGTGCCAGCAGTTTCTCCGGGACAGGGGGCGGAGAGCAGTACTTC. The V and J genes are TRBV28 and TRBJ2-7; 12 nucleotides match TRBD1. This CDR3 has 15 amino acids. J was trimmed by 7 bases and V by 3 bases; bases with no gene match: 7. Per germline, CDR1 MDHEN and CDR2 SYDVKM.

As DNA, the CDR3 is TGTGCCAGCAGCTTATTGGACGCCACAGATACGCAGTATTTT. It codes for CASSLLDATDTQYF. The rearrangement links TRBV7-3 to TRBJ2-3; D is undetermined. V was pared by 2 bases and J by 2 bases, with 8 bases between. Germline assignment: CDR1 SGHTA and CDR2 FQGTGA. This CDR3 comprises 14 residues.

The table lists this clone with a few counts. The CDR3 bases are TGTGCCAGCAGTTACTCGGCAGGGGGCAGTCAGCCCCAGCATTTT. Its translation is CASSYSAGGSQPQHF. This chain uses TRBV6-5 with TRBJ1-5, with 8 positions matching TRBD1. V lost 0 bases to trimming and J lost 6 bases; unmatched junction nucleotides: 4. The germline V gene encodes CDR1 MNHEY and CDR2 SVGAGI. The CDR3 has 15 amino acids.

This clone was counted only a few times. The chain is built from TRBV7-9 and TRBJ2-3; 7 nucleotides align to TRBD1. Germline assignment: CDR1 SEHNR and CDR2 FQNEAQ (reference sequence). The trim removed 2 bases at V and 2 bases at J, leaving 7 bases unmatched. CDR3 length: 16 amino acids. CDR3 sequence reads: CASSLTRQGPTDTQYF. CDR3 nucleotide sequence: TGTGCCAGCAGCTTAACCCGACAGGGCCCCACAGATACGCAGTATTTT.